This record concerns one TCR beta chain sequence. The target antigen is unknown. Repertoires were generated with immunoSEQ multiplex PCR, while TCRdb's copy carries only in-frame clones and drops some. The sample includes tens of thousands of clones, roughly 96% seen only once; the top ten take more than 0.65%. The germline CDR1 and CDR2 sequences are LNHDA and SQIVND (reference sequence). V was shortened by 10 bases and J by 7 bases, with 14 bases between the two germline ends. This CDR3 has 12 amino acids. The entry originates in a study of cytomegalovirus exposure and HLA in healthy donors. Findings of the study overall: The study recorded 150 to 200 TCR beta chains that were cytomegalovirus-associated.

The donors formed part of the roughly 120-subject validation cohort, distinct from the roughly 660-subject first cohort. The material sequenced was PBMCs. The V gene is TRBV19, the J gene TRBJ1-5; D perhaps matches TRBD1 (5 bases). The receptor was isolated from a woman under 30 in good health and CMV-seronegative. CDR3 coding DNA: TGTGCCACCCGACGGGGGGAGCAGCCCCAGCATTTT. This gives the protein CATRRGEQPQHF. Filled out from reference TRBV19 and TRBJ1-5, the complete variable domain reads DGGITQSPKYLFRKEGQNVTLSCEQNLNHDAMYWYRQDPGQGLRLIYYSQIVNDFQKGDIAEGYSVSREKKESFPLTVTSAQKNPTAFYLCATRRGEQPQHFGDGTRLSIL.